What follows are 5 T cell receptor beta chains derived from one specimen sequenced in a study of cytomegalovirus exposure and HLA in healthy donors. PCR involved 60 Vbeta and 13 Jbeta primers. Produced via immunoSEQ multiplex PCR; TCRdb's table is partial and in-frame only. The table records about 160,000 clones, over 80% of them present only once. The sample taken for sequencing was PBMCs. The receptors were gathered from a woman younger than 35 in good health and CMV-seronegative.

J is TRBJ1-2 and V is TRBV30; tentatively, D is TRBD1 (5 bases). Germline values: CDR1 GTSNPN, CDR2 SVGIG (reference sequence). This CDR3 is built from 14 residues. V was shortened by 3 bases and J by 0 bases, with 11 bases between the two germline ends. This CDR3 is CAWSRQRANYGYTF. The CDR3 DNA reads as TGTGCCTGGAGCCGACAGAGAGCTAACTATGGCTACACCTTC.

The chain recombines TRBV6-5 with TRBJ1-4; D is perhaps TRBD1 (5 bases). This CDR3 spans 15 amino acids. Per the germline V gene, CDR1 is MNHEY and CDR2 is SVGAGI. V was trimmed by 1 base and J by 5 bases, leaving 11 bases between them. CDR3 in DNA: TGTGCCAGCAGTTACTTAGGACACCGGAATGAAAAACTGTTTTTT. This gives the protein CASSYLGHRNEKLFF.

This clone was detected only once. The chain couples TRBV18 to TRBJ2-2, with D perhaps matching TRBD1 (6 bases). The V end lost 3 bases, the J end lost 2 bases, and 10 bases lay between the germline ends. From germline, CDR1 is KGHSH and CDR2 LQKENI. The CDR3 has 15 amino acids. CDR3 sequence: CASSPRTANTGELFF. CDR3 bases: TGTGCCAGCTCACCCAGGACAGCCAACACCGGGGAGCTGTTTTTT.

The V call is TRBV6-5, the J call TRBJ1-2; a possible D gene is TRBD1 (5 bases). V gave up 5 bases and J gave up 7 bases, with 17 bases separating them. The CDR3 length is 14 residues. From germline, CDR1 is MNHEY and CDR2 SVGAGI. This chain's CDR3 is CASSPRGITGGYTF. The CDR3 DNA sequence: TGTGCCAGCAGTCCGCGGGGCATAACAGGTGGCTACACCTTC.

CDR3 coding DNA: TGTGCCAGCAGTTCAGGGCAGGGGGTACAGCCCCAGCATTTT. Translation gives CASSSGQGVQPQHF. This chain uses TRBV6-5 with TRBJ1-5; 7 bases match TRBD1. The germline gives CDR1 MNHEY, CDR2 SVGAGI. V shed 4 bases, J shed 7 bases, and the junction held 7 bases outside the gene matches. The CDR3 is made up of 14 amino acids.